Here is one TCR beta chain with its context. Its antigen is not known. The sample originates from a study of beta chain features in type 1 diabetes. General observations from the study: Shorter TCRB CDR3s, moderately but significantly so, were found in Type 1 diabetes patients in all four CD4+ subsets.

Germline V lookup: CDR1 GTSNPN, CDR2 SVGIG (reference sequence). Trimming pared 0 bases from V and 7 bases from J, leaving 16 bases between. CDR3 size: 15 residues. cDNA synthesis used the whole RNA isolate, giving expressed TCRB sequences. TCRdb's copy holds only in-frame clones and misses some; the assay was immunoSEQ multiplex PCR. The sample lists about 120,000 clones; 15% to 20% were seen once. The chain employs TRBV30 and TRBJ2-1, with D maybe TRBD1 (5 bases). The TCR comes from a man aged 18 to 30 with type 1 diabetes. The material sequenced was central memory CD4+ T cells from blood. CDR3 bases: TGTGCCTGGAGTGTCTTTCGGGCAGGGCTGAATGAGCAGTTCTTC. Translating it yields CAWSVFRAGLNEQFF.